This T cell receptor beta chain was sequenced during a study of blood T cell repertoires in COVID-19 (dated by TCRdb to the early 2020s). Describing the broader study: The collaborator samples originated in the United States, Italy and Spain and spanned the acute and convalescent phases of COVID-19. The material from the prospective study consisted of cDNA or gDNA derived from T cells, B-cell-depleted T cells, or PBMCs. The dataset comprised deeply sampled blood TCRbeta repertoires from subjects exposed to, actively infected with, or recovered from COVID-19. The repertoires were made available in a free public database intended to serve as a resource for research on the immune response to SARS-CoV-2. The samples were drawn from two sources: the first 160 participants of the ongoing ImmuneRACE study, and 1,000 to 1,500 subjects contributed by 6 global collaborators. A de-identified subject ID, COVID-19 status, age in years and sex were almost always included in the sample metadata. Where available, HLA class I and class II types were obtained from metadata supplied by the sample provider rather than from assay-based typing.

Participants in the prospective study were aged roughly 18 to 100 years, lived in more than 20 United States geographic areas, and enrolled through a virtual design. Cohort assignment in the prospective study relied on participant-reported clinical history from a screening survey and a study questionnaire. ImmuneRACE Cohort 3 recovered participants were defined by two consecutive negative NP/OP PCR tests, healthcare professional clearance, or symptom resolution. In the prospective study, mobile phlebotomists collected whole blood, serum and a nasopharyngeal or oropharyngeal swab from each participant. Participants in the prospective study had the option to provide additional blood draws and questionnaires over a roughly 2-month period. Before DNA extraction, prospective study blood samples were shipped either frozen or at room temperature. TCRbeta CDR3 regions were amplified from genomic DNA using the immunoSEQ Assay, a bias-controlled multiplex PCR. The study's own analysis went as follows. The number of nucleated cells in each sample was estimated from the amplification of reference gene primers within the assay. To quantify the absolute abundance of each unique TCRbeta CDR3 rearrangement, sequence reads were collapsed and filtered. For each sample, productive Simpson clonality was calculated as the square root of Simpson's diversity index over productive rearrangements. Not all clones reach the TCRdb copy of this immuneACCESS table, which keeps in-frame sequences only. Checked studies attribute under half of the gap to unresolved V genes and leave the rest unexplained. The V and J calls and the clone size are those of that table, but D and trimming were determined from the DNA. Here the sample has about 290,000 clones; around 86% occur a single time. 1.5% to 2% of the sample belongs to the ten largest clones.

Notes on this clone: Which antigen it targets is not known. No much larger clonotype is one base removed from it; base qualities were not supplied.

V and J lose 0 bases and 4 bases, and a span of 9 bases separates them. Taken from cysteine to phenylalanine, the CDR3 has 14 residues. CDR3 DNA only is kept here, 42 bases in frame from base 1. The germline V gene gives CDR1 as ENHRY and CDR2 as SYGVKD. Beyond this particular receptor, the publication reports: Clinical and demographic metadata were provided uncurated, with the amount varying by source and participant.

The receptor was derived from a woman aged 35 to 49 who had recovered from COVID-19. The chain joins TRBV10-3 to TRBJ1-2; the D gene is perhaps TRBD1, on 6 matching bases. Input material: PBMCs or T cells enriched from blood (not recorded which). The nucleotide sequence is given as TGTGCCATCAGTGAGTCCCAGGGGAGCTATGGCTACACCTTC. This translates into CAISESQGSYGYTF.